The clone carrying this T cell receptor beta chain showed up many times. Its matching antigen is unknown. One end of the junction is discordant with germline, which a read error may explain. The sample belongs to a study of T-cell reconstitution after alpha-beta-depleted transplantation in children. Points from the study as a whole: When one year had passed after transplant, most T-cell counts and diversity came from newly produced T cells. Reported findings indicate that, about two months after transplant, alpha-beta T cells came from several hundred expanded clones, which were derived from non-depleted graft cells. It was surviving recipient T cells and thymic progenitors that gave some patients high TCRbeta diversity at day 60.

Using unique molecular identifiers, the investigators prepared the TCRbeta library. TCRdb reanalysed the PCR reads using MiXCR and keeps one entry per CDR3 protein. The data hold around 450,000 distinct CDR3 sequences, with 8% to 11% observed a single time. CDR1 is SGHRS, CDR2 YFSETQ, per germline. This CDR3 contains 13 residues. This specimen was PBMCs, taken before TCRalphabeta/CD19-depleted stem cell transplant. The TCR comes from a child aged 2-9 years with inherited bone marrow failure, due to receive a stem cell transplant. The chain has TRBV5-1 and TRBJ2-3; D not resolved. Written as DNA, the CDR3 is TGTGCCAGCAGCTTAGTCGGAACAGATACGCAGTATTTT. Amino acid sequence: CASSLVGTDTQYF.